This T cell receptor (beta chain) was profiled in a study of T cell repertoires in cytomegalovirus infection. Whole-study context: Signatures in public TCR beta sequences pointed to both CMV infection and matching HLA type.

This clonotype was seen only a few times. Antigen specificity is unknown. Overall study results and limits: Using cumulative public TCR beta family frequency, the authors identified those who carried CMV together with the relevant HLA.

Trimming took 3 bases from V and 10 from J; bases not matched to a gene: 13. The CDR3 length is 16 residues. Germline V CDR1 and CDR2: MDHEN, SYDVKM. TCRdb called the reads again in MiXCR, with one record for every CDR3 protein. The data hold some 680,000 distinct CDR3 sequences, with less than 40% observed a single time. The TCR originated in a human donor in good health (CMV status not recorded). Some clones in this sample may be carry-over from other donors' samples. The sample taken for sequencing was PBMCs. This rearrangement joins TRBV28 to TRBJ2-3, with TRBD1 identical over 10 bases. This CDR3 is CASSLVRGQGRRAQYF. As DNA, the CDR3 is TGTGCCAGCAGTTTGGTGCGGGGACAGGGGCGACGGGCGCAGTATTTT. Full variable domain (rest looked up from reference TRBV28 and TRBJ2-3): DVKVTQSSRYLVKRTGEKVFLECVQDMDHENMFWYRQDPGLGLRLIYFSYDVKMKEKGDIPEGYSVSREKKERFSLILESASTNQTSMYLCASSLVRGQGRRAQYFGPGTRLTVL.